Presented here are 9 T cell receptor beta chains from one specimen sequenced in a study of blood T cell repertoires in COVID-19. Here immunoSEQ multiplex PCR was the method, and the copy in TCRdb shows in-frame clones only, minus some. The sample records 200,000 to 250,000 clones, over 70% being singletons. The sequenced sample was peripheral blood. The receptors shown here come from a woman between 65 and 79 years old with acute or convalescent COVID-19.

The chain is built from TRBV7-9 and TRBJ2-6; a weak D match, TRBD2 (5 bases). This CDR3 is 17 amino acids long. Germline CDR1 and CDR2: SEHNR and FQNEAQ (reference sequence). The V end lost 3 bases, the J end lost 4 bases, and 16 bases lay between the germline ends. The CDR3 region has the DNA TGTGCCAGCAGCTTGGTCCGGGGATCGACGGGGGCCAACGTCCTGACTTTC. Protein sequence: CASSLVRGSTGANVLTF.

This clone was seen a handful of times. The rearrangement joins TRBV15 to TRBJ1-3; 7 positions match TRBD1. The V gene end was trimmed by 0 bases and the J gene end by 0 bases; junction bases not matched to a gene: 14. Germline CDR1 LNHNV, CDR2 YYDKDF (reference sequence). The CDR3 contains 20 residues. Here the CDR3 DNA reads TGTGCCACCAGCAGAGATAGATTATGGATGGACAGGAGCTCTGGAAACACCATATATTTT. Encoded protein: CATSRDRLWMDRSSGNTIYF. The variable domain in full, completed from reference TRBV15 and TRBJ1-3, reads DAMVIQNPRYQVTQFGKPVTLSCSQTLNHNVMYWYQQKSSQAPKLLFHYYDKDFNNEADTPDNFQSRRPNTSFCFLDIRSPGLGDTAMYLCATSRDRLWMDRSSGNTIYFGEGSWLTVV.

This sequence joins TRBV10-3 and TRBJ1-1; 8 nucleotides align to TRBD1. The CDR3 runs 13 residues. Germline-derived CDR1 and CDR2 are ENHRY and SYGVKD. V was clipped by 6 bases and J by 5 bases; unmatched bases: 5. The CDR3 here is CAIRDRVGTEAFF. The DNA of the CDR3 is TGTGCCATCAGGGACAGGGTAGGGACTGAAGCTTTCTTT.

The chain carries TRBV7-8 and TRBJ1-1; D ambiguous. Germline CDR1 is SGHVS and CDR2 is FQNEAQ. The CDR3 is made up of 13 amino acids. With 3 bases removed from V and 2 bases from J, the gap between germline ends came to 7 bases. The CDR3 DNA follows: TGTGCCAGCAGCTTTAACACCAACACTGAAGCTTTCTTT. This gives the protein CASSFNTNTEAFF.

This chain uses TRBV12-3 or TRBV12-4 with TRBJ1-1; D gene uncertain. The ends were cut back, 2 bases at V and 0 bases at J, with 4 bases in the middle. The CDR3 consists of 13 residues. CDR3 sequence reads: CASSLQMNTEAFF. As DNA, the CDR3 is TGTGCCAGCAGTTTACAGATGAACACTGAAGCTTTCTTT.

The chain uses TRBV2 and TRBJ1-5; TRBD1 is a possible D gene (5 bases). In germline, CDR1 is SNHLY, CDR2 FYNNEI. V gave up 1 base and J gave up 5 bases, with 9 bases separating them. The CDR3 runs 14 residues. CDR3 in DNA: TGTGCCAGCAGTGAAGAGGGGCAGGATCAGCCCCAGCATTTT. This translates into CASSEEGQDQPQHF.

This clone showed up just a few times. The chain combines TRBV2 with TRBJ2-7; D is undetermined. Germline V gene sequence: CDR1 SNHLY, CDR2 FYNNEI. This CDR3 is built from 14 residues. V was pared by 8 bases and J by 0 bases, with 14 bases between. The CDR3 DNA reads TGTGCCAGCTGCAGGCCGCCGAGCTCCTACGAGCAGTACTTC. Translating gives CASCRPPSSYEQYF.

The chain uses TRBV19 and TRBJ2-2, with D perhaps matching TRBD2 (7 bases). V lost 1 base to trimming and J lost 8 bases, with 23 bases between them. In germline, CDR1 is LNHDA, CDR2 SQIVND (reference sequence). CDR3 length: 18 amino acids. The CDR3 is CASSIVFIVGRGLGELFF. CDR3 DNA sequence: TGTGCCAGTAGTATAGTTTTCATCGTTGGGCGGGGGCTAGGGGAGCTGTTTTTT.

The V call is TRBV30, the J call TRBJ2-1, with TRBD2 identical over 11 bases. Germline values: CDR1 GTSNPN, CDR2 SVGIG (reference sequence). The CDR3 loop spans 16 amino acids. J gave up 4 bases and V 5 bases, and 10 bases lay outside the gene matches. This chain's CDR3 is CAWQRLAGYVYNEQFF. CDR3 sequence (DNA): TGTGCCTGGCAGAGACTAGCGGGATATGTGTACAATGAGCAGTTCTTC.